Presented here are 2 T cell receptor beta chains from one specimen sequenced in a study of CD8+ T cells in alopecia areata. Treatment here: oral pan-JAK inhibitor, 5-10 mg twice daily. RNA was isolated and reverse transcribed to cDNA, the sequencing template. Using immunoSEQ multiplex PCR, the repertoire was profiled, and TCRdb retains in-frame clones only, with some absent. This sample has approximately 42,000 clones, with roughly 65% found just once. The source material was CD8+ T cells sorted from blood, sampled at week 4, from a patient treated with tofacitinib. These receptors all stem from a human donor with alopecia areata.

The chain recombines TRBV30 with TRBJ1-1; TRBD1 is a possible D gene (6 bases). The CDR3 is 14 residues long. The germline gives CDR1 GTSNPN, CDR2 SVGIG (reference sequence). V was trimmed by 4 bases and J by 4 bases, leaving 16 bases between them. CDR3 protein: CAWTVGGGTTEAFF. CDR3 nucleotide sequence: TGTGCCTGGACGGTCGGAGGGGGTACCACTGAAGCTTTCTTT.

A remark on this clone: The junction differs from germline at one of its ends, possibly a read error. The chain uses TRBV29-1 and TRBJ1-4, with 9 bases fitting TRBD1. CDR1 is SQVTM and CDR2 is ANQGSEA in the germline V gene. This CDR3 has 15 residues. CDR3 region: CSVEGPGTGTGGTLF. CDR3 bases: TGCAGCGTTGAAGGCCCCGGGACAGGGACTGGTGGGACCCTTTTT.